Sequencing of this T cell receptor beta chain was carried out in a study of Ad26.COV2.S vaccination and SARS-CoV-2 variants. For the study at large: Donor got 5x10^10 or 1x10^11 viral particles of Ad26.COV2.S.

The CDR3 totals 16 residues. V lost 0 bases, J lost 5 bases, and 14 bases lay in between. Notes on this clone: Its antigen is unidentified.

Findings of the study overall: Comparability of non-spike TCR breadth was observed across vaccine and placebo recipients. Vaccinated individuals (as opposed to placebo recipients) had higher spike-specific TCR breadth.

TCRdb's copy holds only in-frame clones and misses some; the assay was immunoSEQ multiplex PCR. This sample carries roughly 420,000 clones, 88% of them seen once, and the ten largest clones take 3.6%. As for treatment: roughly 20 received Ad26.COV2.S at low or high dose, single or two shots; about five received placebo; per-sample allocation not given. Sampling was performed 63 days after the first vaccine or placebo injection. The shot given was an Ad26 vector that makes Wuhan-strain SARS-CoV-2 spike. This receptor was obtained from a person aged 18-60 years who received the Ad26.COV2.S COVID-19 vaccine or a placebo. Sequences were derived from peripheral blood, sampled in a trial of Ad26.COV2.S vaccine versus placebo. The chain joins TRBV23-1 to TRBJ2-1; D gene uncertain. TRBV23-1 falls under the ORF class, with uncertain function. The CDR3 region is CASSQSAKVGNNEQFF. The CDR3 DNA reads as TGCGCCAGCAGTCAATCGGCCAAGGTAGGGAACAATGAGCAGTTCTTC.